The clone carrying this TCR beta chain showed up just a few times. These data are taken from a study of blood T cell repertoires in COVID-19. At the level of the study: Samples of COVID-19 (acute and convalescent) were obtained from the United States, Italy and Spain.

Trimming removed 1 base at V and 5 bases at J, with 11 bases between. The CDR3 length is 14 residues. Germline CDR1 reads SEHNR; CDR2 reads FQNEAQ (reference sequence). Sequencing was performed with immunoSEQ multiplex PCR; in TCRdb, only in-frame clones are kept and a portion is missing. The repertoire holds around 310,000 clones, around 90% seen once, with around 0.93% in the top ten. What was sequenced was peripheral blood. This chain joins TRBV7-9 and TRBJ1-1; D is uncertain. This TCR came from a woman in her thirties or forties with COVID-19, enrolled during active disease. The CDR3 DNA is TGTGCCAGCAGCTTAGATTCAGGTTGGACTGAAGCTTTCTTT. Protein sequence: CASSLDSGWTEAFF.